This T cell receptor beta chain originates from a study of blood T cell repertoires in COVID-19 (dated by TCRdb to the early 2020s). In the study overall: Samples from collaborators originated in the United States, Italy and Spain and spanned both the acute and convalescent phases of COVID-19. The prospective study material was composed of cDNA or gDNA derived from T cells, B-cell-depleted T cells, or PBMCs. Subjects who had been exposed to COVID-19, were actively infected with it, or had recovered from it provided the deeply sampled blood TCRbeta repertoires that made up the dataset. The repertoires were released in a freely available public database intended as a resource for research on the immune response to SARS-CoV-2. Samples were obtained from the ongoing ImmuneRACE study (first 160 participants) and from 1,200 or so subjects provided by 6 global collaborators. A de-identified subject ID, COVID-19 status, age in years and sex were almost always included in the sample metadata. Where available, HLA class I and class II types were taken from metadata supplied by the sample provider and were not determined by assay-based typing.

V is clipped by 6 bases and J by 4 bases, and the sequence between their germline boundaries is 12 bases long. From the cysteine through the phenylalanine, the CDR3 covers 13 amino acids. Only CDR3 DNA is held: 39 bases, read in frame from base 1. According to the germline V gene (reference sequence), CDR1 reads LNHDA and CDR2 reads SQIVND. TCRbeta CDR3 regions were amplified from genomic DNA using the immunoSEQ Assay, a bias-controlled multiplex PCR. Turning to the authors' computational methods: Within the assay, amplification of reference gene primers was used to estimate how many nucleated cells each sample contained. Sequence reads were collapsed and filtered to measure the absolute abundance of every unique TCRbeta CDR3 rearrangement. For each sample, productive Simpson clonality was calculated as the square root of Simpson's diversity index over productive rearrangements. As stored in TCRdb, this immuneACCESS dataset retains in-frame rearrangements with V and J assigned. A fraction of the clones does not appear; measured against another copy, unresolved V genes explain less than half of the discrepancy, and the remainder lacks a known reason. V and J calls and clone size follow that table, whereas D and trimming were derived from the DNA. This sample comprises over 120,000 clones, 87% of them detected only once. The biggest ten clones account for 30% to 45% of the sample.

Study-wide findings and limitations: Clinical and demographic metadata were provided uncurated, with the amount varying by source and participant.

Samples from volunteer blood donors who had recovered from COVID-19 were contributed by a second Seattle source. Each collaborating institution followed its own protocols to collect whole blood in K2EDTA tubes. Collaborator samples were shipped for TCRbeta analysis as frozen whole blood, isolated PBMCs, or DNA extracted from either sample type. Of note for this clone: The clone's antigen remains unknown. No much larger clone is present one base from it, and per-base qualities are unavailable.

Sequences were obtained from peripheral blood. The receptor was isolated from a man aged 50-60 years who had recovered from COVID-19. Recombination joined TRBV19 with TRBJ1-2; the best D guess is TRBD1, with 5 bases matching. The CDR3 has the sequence CASSGQAPYGYTF. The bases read TGTGCCAGTAGCGGACAAGCCCCCTATGGCTACACCTTC.